A selection of T cell receptor beta chains follows, all from one sample in a study of blood T cell repertoires in COVID-19. Generated by immunoSEQ multiplex PCR, the TCRdb table keeps only in-frame clones and is missing some. The sample shows some 130,000 clones, around 81% of them seen only once. Sequenced sample: peripheral blood. Receptors were obtained from a human donor in a cohort sampled during active COVID-19. Both conserved end residues are part of each CDR3. The order of the fields is J gene, V gene, clone size, D gene, CDR3 DNA, CDR3 protein. A D gene is named only where the DNA matches it firmly. Clone size, where shown, is once, few, many, or a class for clones that have expanded.

j_gene: TRBJ1-4
v_gene: TRBV11-2
abundance: NA
d_gene: TRBD1
CDR3nt: TGTGCCAGCAGGACGATACGTGACAGGGTGCGGAGTGAAAAACTGTTTTTT
CDR3aa: CASRTIRDRVRSEKLFF

j_gene: TRBJ2-5
v_gene: TRBV5-8
abundance: once
d_gene: NA
CDR3nt: TGTGCCAGCAGCTTGGGACAGAGAGAGACCCAGTACTTC
CDR3aa: CASSLGQRETQYF

j_gene: TRBJ1-5
v_gene: TRBV11-2
abundance: once
d_gene: TRBD1
CDR3nt: TGTGCCAGCAGCCCCACCGGGACAGAAACGCATCAGCCCCAGCATTTT
CDR3aa: CASSPTGTETHQPQHF

j_gene: TRBJ1-2
v_gene: TRBV5-4
abundance: NA
d_gene: TRBD1
CDR3nt: TGTGCCAGCAGCCCCCCGGGACAGAACTATGGCTACACCTTC
CDR3aa: CASSPPGQNYGYTF

j_gene: TRBJ2-1
v_gene: TRBV5-1
abundance: NA
d_gene: TRBD2
CDR3nt: TGCGCCAGCAGACCCGGACTAGAAACTTACAATGAGCAGTTCTTC
CDR3aa: CASRPGLETYNEQFF

j_gene: TRBJ1-6
v_gene: TRBV7-9
abundance: many
d_gene: NA
CDR3nt: TGTGCCAGCAGCTATTCACAGGGTTTTGCTAATTCACCCCTCCACTTT
CDR3aa: CASSYSQGFANSPLHF

j_gene: TRBJ1-3
v_gene: TRBV9
abundance: NA
d_gene: NA
CDR3nt: TGTGCCAGCAGCGTAGCCAGCTCTGGAAACACCATATATTTT
CDR3aa: CASSVASSGNTIYF

j_gene: TRBJ2-7
v_gene: TRBV19
abundance: NA
d_gene: NA
CDR3nt: TGTGCCAGTAGTATAGCCTACGGCTCCTACGAGCAGTACTTC
CDR3aa: CASSIAYGSYEQYF

j_gene: TRBJ2-3
v_gene: TRBV7-9
abundance: NA
d_gene: TRBD2
CDR3nt: TGTGCCAGCAGCCATACTAGCGGGGGGGCCTTACATACGCAGTATTTT
CDR3aa: CASSHTSGGALHTQYF

j_gene: TRBJ1-1
v_gene: TRBV3-1/TRBV3-2
abundance: few
d_gene: TRBD1
CDR3nt: TGTGCCAGCAGCCAGGGACAGGGGATGAACACTGAAGCTTTCTTT
CDR3aa: CASSQGQGMNTEAFF